What follows is one TCR beta chain and its context. This clonotype occurred a few times. Its antigen remains undetermined. Base qualities are not provided; no much larger clone lies one nucleotide away. The time point label for this specimen denotes: blood at routine non-recurrence follow-up after resection. Whole RNA extracted from tumor and nontumor lung tissue, or from cryopreserved PBMC samples, was used for TCR sequencing without cell sorting. Only patients with enough RNA available from two or more tumor regions were chosen for TCR sequencing. These data are taken from a study of spatial heterogeneity in lung cancer (dated by TCRdb to between 2018 and 2021). For the wider study: The donors were 70 or so patients from the lung TRACERx cohort who had early-stage, untreated non-small cell lung cancer. Follow-up PBMC samples were sequenced whenever available, and the median time to follow-up was roughly two years after resection. More beta-chain than alpha-chain transcripts were consistently detected, likely reflecting higher beta-chain transcript abundance. In the raw uncorrected reads, each unique combination of TCR and UMI appeared more than ten times on average. In non-small cell lung cancer, the study quantitatively compared TCR alpha and beta repertoires across several tumor regions, matched nontumor lung, and blood. Nonsynonymous mutation counts, determined by whole-exome sequencing of tumor tissue, were related to TCR repertoire features. Both alpha and beta chains were TCR-sequenced in samples taken at surgery, namely 220 tumor regions, more than 62 matched nontumor lung samples and roughly 56 PBMC samples. What the research found in general, with its limitations: Ubiquitous expanded tumor TCRs were found in blood more often at tumor resection than at routine follow-up. Confirming at a functional level the hypothesis that regional TCRs recognize regional mutations was considered to require additional single-cell paired TCR alpha and beta sequencing. Only 15 or so patients were included in the comparisons of baseline and follow-up blood repertoires.

CDR1 SGHVS and CDR2 FNYEAQ were looked up in the germline V gene. V loses 5 bases of germline sequence and J loses 0 bases, and the interval between the two ends is 13 bases. The CDR3, cysteine through phenylalanine, is 15 amino acids long. Here the CDR3 DNA is all that survives: 45 bases in frame from base 1. The library was prepared using 5' RACE. The instrument given in TCRdb is NextSeq 500. To allow correction of PCR and sequencing errors, the TCR library protocol tagged every TCR cDNA molecule with a unique molecular identifier. For the original study's pipeline: TCR identification, UMI-based error correction and CDR3 extraction were performed with Decombinator tools. TCRs above a frequency of 2 per 1,000, corresponding to the top 1% of the tumor frequency distribution, were defined as expanded. Each repertoire was subsampled 100 times to 5,000 TCRs, after which Renyi diversity was computed with the R vegan package. To build CDR3 similarity networks, amino acid triplet string-kernel similarity was used, and CDR3s were connected when their pairwise similarity was above 0.82. TCRdb passed the public sequencing reads through fastp at Q25 and MiXCR, retaining productive beta sequences. Each entry merges the rows of one CDR3 protein and shows their most common DNA and genes. The V and J calls here are based on TCRdb, not the publication. The sample includes approximately 100,000 distinct CDR3 sequences, with roughly a fifth observed a single time. The ten largest clones add up to 20% to 25% of the sample.

The specimen was PBMCs, collected at follow-up. The sequence derives from a male donor with early-stage non-small cell lung cancer. The chain uses TRBV7-6 and TRBJ2-5; possibly the D gene is TRBD2, per 6 matching bases. The CDR3 region has the sequence CASSTPGGNQETQYF. The nucleotide sequence is TGTGCCAGCAGCACGCCAGGCGGGAACCAAGAGACCCAGTACTTC.